This T cell receptor (beta chain) was retrieved from a study of regulatory T cells in long-lasting Graves disease. Study-wide results and caveats: Newly diagnosed patients had higher TCR diversity than persistent Graves' patients did. Because few samples were included, accuracy may have been lower. Newly diagnosed disease favored TRBV20-1 and TRBJ2-1 over persistent disease.

The germline CDR1 and CDR2 sequences are SGHRS and YFSETQ. The trim removed 6 bases at V and 4 bases at J, leaving 13 bases unmatched. This CDR3 has 15 residues. Building the TCR beta libraries relied on iRepertoire HTBI primers, and CDR3 regions underwent Arm-PCR. Using its own MiXCR run on the multiplex PCR reads, TCRdb lists one record per CDR3 protein. The data hold approximately 290,000 distinct CDR3 sequences, with under 25% observed a single time. This clonotype was picked up a small number of times. Its antigen is not identified. Documented time point: persistent/refractory GD, antithyroid drugs over 5 years with positive TRAb. Extracted RNA from PBMCs served as the source of the TCR library.

The clonotype was recovered from a female donor with Graves disease. The chain joins TRBV5-1 to TRBJ2-7, with 7 bases matching TRBD1. The sample in question was peripheral blood mononuclear cells (PBMCs), obtained when the disease was refractory, from a patient treated with antithyroid drugs. The chain's CDR3 is CASTSSDRPHYEQYF. In nucleotides, the CDR3 is TGCGCCAGCACTTCGTCGGACAGGCCCCATTACGAGCAGTACTTC.